A single sample gave rise to the 10 T cell receptor beta chains below, sequenced in a study of memory CD4+ T cells and cytomegalovirus serostatus. Single viable CD3+CD4+CD8-CD45RO+ cells were sorted as the memory CD4+ T cells. Profiling relied on immunoSEQ multiplex PCR, and the TCRdb table lists in-frame clones only, not all of them. The table records about 60,000 clones, over 75% of them present only once. Sequencing was performed on memory CD4+ T cells from blood. These receptors came from an adult in good health and CMV-seronegative.

The chain has TRBV6-1 and TRBJ1-1; 7 nucleotides agree with TRBD1. This CDR3 is 13 amino acids long. The ends lost 7 bases at V and 8 bases at J; junction bases unmatched: 10. Germline assignment: CDR1 MNHNS and CDR2 SASEGT. The CDR3 DNA reads as TGTGCCAGCAAAGTTCTGACAGGGAGCGAAGCTTTCTTT. As protein: CASKVLTGSEAFF.

This chain's CDR3 is CASSVRTGGTGELFF. For the CDR3, the DNA is TGTGCCAGCAGCGTCCGGACAGGGGGCACCGGGGAGCTGTTTTTT. The gene calls are TRBV9 and TRBJ2-2; 10 nucleotides match TRBD1. The V and J ends lost 2 bases and 4 bases, in that order; junction bases with no gene match: 2. Germline V gene lookup returns CDR1 SGDLS and CDR2 YYNGEE. The CDR3 spans 15 residues.

The V call is TRBV19, the J call TRBJ1-2; the match to TRBD1 covers 10 bases. Germline CDR1 is LNHDA and CDR2 is SQIVND (reference sequence). V shed 9 bases, J shed 7 bases, and the junction held 8 bases outside the gene matches. The CDR3 is made up of 13 amino acids. CDR3 in amino acids: CASRAGQGTGYTF. As DNA, the CDR3 is TGTGCCAGCCGGGCGGGACAGGGGACTGGCTACACCTTC.

V and J are TRBV20-1 and TRBJ2-1, with D hard to call. Germline V gives CDR1 DFQATT, CDR2 SNEGSKA (reference sequence). The CDR3 has 9 residues. V lost 7 bases and J lost 8, with 6 bases in between. CDR3 residues: CSVSDEQFF. In DNA, the CDR3 is TGCAGTGTATCGGATGAGCAGTTCTTC.

J is TRBJ1-5 and V is TRBV12-5; D is uncertain. CDR3 length equals 13 residues. Germline V CDR1 and CDR2: LGHNT, FRNRAP. V dropped 3 bases and J dropped 5 bases, with 8 bases sitting between them. The CDR3 DNA reads TGTGCTAGTGGTTTCACTGAAGATCAGCCCCAGCATTTT. Its translation is CASGFTEDQPQHF.

V gene TRBV11-1 combines with J gene TRBJ2-3; 8 positions agree with TRBD1. Germline V gene data show CDR1 as SGHAT and CDR2 as FQDESV (reference sequence). The CDR3 runs to 14 residues. With V trimmed by 6 bases and J by 6 bases, 8 bases remained unmatched. DNA of the CDR3: TGTGCCAGCAGTTCTGGACAGGGTGTGGATACGCAGTATTTT. This sequence encodes CASSSGQGVDTQYF. Supplemented by reference TRBV11-1 and TRBJ2-3, the full variable domain reads EAEVAQSPRYKITEKSQAVAFWCDPISGHATLYWYRQILGQGPELLVQFQDESVVDDSQLPKDRFSAERLKGVDSTLKIQPAELGDSAMYLCASSSGQGVDTQYFGPGTRLTVL.

This rearrangement joins TRBV28 to TRBJ1-2; no definite D call. The V end was cut by 6 bases, the J end by 7 bases, with 15 bases between. Germline V gene data show CDR1 as MDHEN and CDR2 as SYDVKM. The length of the CDR3 is 13 residues. The CDR3 DNA is TGTGCCAGCAGCCACAAGGGCCCGGGTGGCTACACCTTC. Amino acid sequence: CASSHKGPGGYTF.

The chain employs TRBV2 and TRBJ2-3, with D unclear. From germline, CDR1 is SNHLY and CDR2 FYNNEI. This CDR3 region has 14 residues. The germline V and J ends were trimmed by 6 bases and 6 bases, with 16 bases remaining between them. DNA of the CDR3: TGTGCCAGCAGAGACCCAGTTCTAGGGGATACGCAGTATTTT. Protein sequence: CASRDPVLGDTQYF.

The rearrangement joins TRBV4-2 to TRBJ2-6; 8 nucleotides align to TRBD2. Germline V gives CDR1 LGHNA, CDR2 YNFKEQ. V dropped 1 base and J dropped 4; count of bases not matched to a gene: 3. The CDR3 has 16 amino acids. DNA of the CDR3: TGTGCCAGCAGCCAAGCCGTAGCGGGAGGGGCCAACGTCCTGACTTTC. It codes for CASSQAVAGGANVLTF.

CDR3 loop: CASSTLRNRNEKLFF. Written as DNA, the CDR3 is TGTGCCAGCAGCACTTTGAGGAATCGGAATGAAAAACTGTTTTTT. The chain carries TRBV5-6 and TRBJ1-4; D is unclear. The CDR3 totals 15 residues. Trimming took 4 bases from V and 5 from J, leaving 15 bases between them. In germline, CDR1 is SGHDT, CDR2 YYEEEE. The entire variable domain, with the rest obtained from reference TRBV5-6 and TRBJ1-4, is as follows: DAGVTQSPTHLIKTRGQQVTLRCSPKSGHDTVSWYQQALGQGPQFIFQYYEEEERQRGNFPDRFSGHQFPNYSSELNVNALLLGDSALYLCASSTLRNRNEKLFFGSGTQLSVL.